Each of the 23 T cell receptor beta chains below was sequenced from the same sample in a study of blood T cell repertoires in COVID-19. Sequencing was performed with immunoSEQ multiplex PCR; in TCRdb, only in-frame clones are kept and a portion is missing. Of around 160,000 clones in the sample, 80% to 90% were seen once. The sample comprised peripheral blood. Source of these receptors: a man in his sixties with acute or convalescent COVID-19.

The gene calls are TRBV28 and TRBJ1-1; 8 nucleotides agree with TRBD1. Unmatched junction bases numbered 22, after V lost 8 bases and J lost 8 bases. Germline CDR1 MDHEN, CDR2 SYDVKM. The CDR3 totals 17 residues. CDR3 nucleotides: TGTGCCAGCCGACTTCGGTACGGCAGGGGGCTCAGGAGAGAAGCTTTCTTT. Translated: CASRLRYGRGLRREAFF.

This chain joins TRBV7-8 and TRBJ2-7; a possible D gene is TRBD2 (6 bases). Germline V gene sequence: CDR1 SGHVS, CDR2 FQNEAQ. There are 12 residues in the CDR3. Trimming pared 4 bases from V and 12 bases from J, leaving 16 bases between. CDR3 DNA: TGTGCCAGCAGCTACCTCATGTCGGAGGGGTACTTC. Its translation: CASSYLMSEGYF.

The chain combines TRBV6-5 with TRBJ1-1, with D possibly TRBD1 on 6 matching bases. Germline V gene sequence: CDR1 MNHEY, CDR2 SVGAGI. With 4 bases removed from V and 2 bases from J, the gap between germline ends came to 14 bases. The CDR3 is 15 amino acids. CDR3 loop: CASSFGGALNTEAFF. The CDR3 DNA reads TGTGCCAGCAGTTTTGGGGGCGCGTTAAACACTGAAGCTTTCTTT.

This clone was seen a handful of times. This chain joins TRBV2 and TRBJ2-1, with 10 bases aligning to TRBD2. J gave up 6 bases and V 5 bases, and 10 bases lay outside the gene matches. This CDR3 is built from 16 residues. Germline CDR1 is SNHLY and CDR2 is FYNNEI. DNA of the CDR3: TGTGCCAGCAGTTTGATAGCGGGAGGATTTGGCAATGAGCAGTTCTTC. This encodes CASSLIAGGFGNEQFF.

This chain uses TRBV28 with TRBJ1-5; D perhaps matches TRBD1 (6 bases). This CDR3 has 14 residues. V gave up 6 bases and J gave up 5 bases, with 14 bases separating them. Per the germline V gene, CDR1 is MDHEN and CDR2 is SYDVKM. The CDR3 sequence: CASRHAHRDQPQHF. The CDR3 coding sequence is TGTGCCAGCAGACACGCCCACAGGGATCAGCCCCAGCATTTT.

V is TRBV5-6 and J is TRBJ2-1; no clear D. CDR1 SGHDT and CDR2 YYEEEE come from the germline V gene. The CDR3 has 13 residues. V was clipped by 2 bases and J by 5 bases, with 8 bases between them. This CDR3 is CASSFLPDNEQFF. The CDR3 nucleotides read TGTGCCAGCAGCTTTCTTCCGGACAATGAGCAGTTCTTC.

The J gene is TRBJ2-3, the V gene TRBV5-1; TRBD2 aligns across 7 bases. Germline CDR1 is SGHRS and CDR2 is YFSETQ. Trimming at V came to 0 bases and at J to 1 base, leaving 11 bases not matched to a gene. This CDR3 comprises 18 residues. The DNA for the CDR3 is TGCGCCAGCAGCTTGGGTGTCGTAGCGGGCCAAGGCACAGATACGCAGTATTTT. Translating gives CASSLGVVAGQGTDTQYF.

The V call is TRBV24-1, the J call TRBJ2-3, with 7 positions matching TRBD1. Germline values: CDR1 KGHDR, CDR2 SFDVKD. The V and J ends lost 12 bases and 1 base, in that order; junction bases with no gene match: 24. This CDR3 has 19 amino acids. The CDR3 sequence: CAQAIISSETGRRTDTQYF. In nucleotides, the CDR3 is TGTGCCCAAGCCATTATATCCTCTGAGACAGGGCGTCGCACAGATACGCAGTATTTT.

This chain joins TRBV24-1 and TRBJ2-2, with TRBD2 matching over 11 bases. The CDR3 is 15 amino acids. Trimming at V came to 5 bases and at J to 3 bases, leaving 1 base not matched to a gene. The germline V gene encodes CDR1 KGHDR and CDR2 SFDVKD. The CDR3, as DNA: TGTGCCACCAGTGTAGCGGGAGGGGACACCGGGGAGCTGTTTTTT. Amino acid sequence: CATSVAGGDTGELFF.

J is TRBJ2-7 and V is TRBV7-3; possibly TRBD1 for D (7 bases). The CDR3 runs to 13 residues. V lost 5 bases, J lost 4 bases, and 12 bases lay in between. CDR1 and CDR2 from the germline V gene are SGHTA and FQGTGA. The CDR3 nucleotides read TGTGCCAGCAGCCCGTCAGGGGGGTACGAGCAGTACTTC. Translating gives CASSPSGGYEQYF.

This sequence joins TRBV20-1 and TRBJ2-1, with TRBD1 identical over 7 bases. This CDR3 spans 11 amino acids. V was pared by 2 bases and J by 11 bases, with 3 bases of the junction left unmatched. Germline V lookup: CDR1 DFQATT, CDR2 SNEGSKA (reference sequence). CDR3 in DNA: TGCAGTGCTAGAATCAGGGGGAAGCAGTTCTTC. It translates to CSARIRGKQFF.

The V and J genes are TRBV2 and TRBJ2-7; 11 positions agree with TRBD2. The CDR3 contains 15 residues. Germline V CDR1 and CDR2: SNHLY, FYNNEI. V trimming: 5 bases; J trimming: 3 bases; junction bases outside the gene matches: 6. The DNA of the CDR3 is TGTGCCAGCAGTACCACTAGCGGGAGTGGCTACGAGCAGTACTTC. Protein product: CASSTTSGSGYEQYF.

J is TRBJ1-1 and V is TRBV2; D not resolved. The germline gives CDR1 SNHLY, CDR2 FYNNEI. The CDR3 consists of 13 residues. Trimming left V 3 bases short and J 1 base short, with 6 bases between. CDR3 sequence (DNA): TGTGCCAGCAGTGATAGTAGGAACACTGAAGCTTTCTTT. Protein: CASSDSRNTEAFF.

The CDR3 DNA reads TGTGCCAGCAGGCAACATGCCCAGAACACTGAAGCTTTCTTT. Encoded protein: CASRQHAQNTEAFF. The rearrangement links TRBV5-5 to TRBJ1-1; D gene unclear. This CDR3 is 14 amino acids long. Trimming cost V 5 bases and J 1 base, with 12 bases left between them. CDR1 and CDR2 (germline): SGHKS, YYEKEE (reference sequence).

Points on this clone: This sample includes further DNA sequences coding for the same CDR3. The chain is built from TRBV6-5 and TRBJ1-3; 8 nucleotides line up with TRBD1. The length of the CDR3 is 13 residues. The germline V gene has CDR1 MNHEY and CDR2 SVGAGI. V shed 8 bases, J shed 1 base, and the junction held 1 base outside the gene matches. The CDR3 nucleotides are TGTGCCAGCCGACAGGGGTCTGGAAACACCATATATTTT. Its translation is CASRQGSGNTIYF.

The CDR3 loop reads CASSPRLPASSYEQYF. In DNA, the CDR3 is TGCGCCAGCAGCCCGCGACTGCCCGCGAGCTCCTACGAGCAGTACTTC. The chain links TRBV5-1 to TRBJ2-7; D is ambiguous. The CDR3 sequence is 16 residues long. Germline V gene sequence: CDR1 SGHRS, CDR2 YFSETQ. V gave up 4 bases and J gave up 0 bases, with 17 bases separating them.

This sequence joins TRBV11-2 and TRBJ2-4; D not certain. The CDR3 consists of 13 residues. Germline CDR1 reads SGHAT; CDR2 reads FQNNGV. Trimming took 1 base from V and 9 from J, leaving 10 bases between them. The CDR3 nucleotides read TGTGCCAGCAGCTTAGGCGGCTTGAGCATTCAGTACTTC. Its protein is CASSLGGLSIQYF.

CDR3 DNA: TGTGCCAGCAGCTTCCCCCGGACGGGAGATAACACTGAAGCTTTCTTT. This codes for CASSFPRTGDNTEAFF. The rearrangement uses TRBV11-2 and TRBJ1-1; no clear D gene. Germline values: CDR1 SGHAT, CDR2 FQNNGV. The CDR3 spans 16 residues. Trimming stripped 3 bases from V and 2 bases from J, with 16 bases between.

This clone was recorded a few times. CDR3 amino acids: CAWSVSPRAGNTIYF. Written as DNA, the CDR3 is TGTGCCTGGAGTGTATCCCCCAGGGCGGGAAACACCATATATTTT. The V gene is TRBV30, the J gene TRBJ1-3, with a possible D match to TRBD1 (5 bases). Germline CDR1 and CDR2: GTSNPN and SVGIG (reference sequence). The CDR3 sequence is 15 residues long. V was pared by 0 bases and J by 4 bases, with 13 bases between.

The genes are TRBV28 and TRBJ1-1; weak D call: TRBD1 (6 bases). Germline-derived CDR1 and CDR2 are MDHEN and SYDVKM. The CDR3 consists of 13 residues. The germline V and J ends were trimmed by 4 bases and 8 bases, with 14 bases remaining between them. The chain's CDR3 is CASSSPTGREAFF. CDR3 DNA sequence: TGTGCCAGCAGTTCTCCGACAGGTCGGGAAGCTTTCTTT. Using reference TRBV28 and TRBJ1-1 for the parts outside the CDR3, the full variable domain is DVKVTQSSRYLVKRTGEKVFLECVQDMDHENMFWYRQDPGLGLRLIYFSYDVKMKEKGDIPEGYSVSREKKERFSLILESASTNQTSMYLCASSSPTGREAFFGQGTRLTVV.

The rearrangement joins TRBV28 to TRBJ1-3; D ambiguous. Germline lookup yields CDR1 MDHEN and CDR2 SYDVKM. CDR3 length: 10 amino acids. V was pared by 10 bases and J by 7 bases, with 8 bases between. CDR3 amino acids: CATTRNTIYF. The CDR3 DNA sequence: TGTGCCACCACGCGGAACACCATATATTTT.

The chain carries TRBV7-3 and TRBJ1-1; D may be TRBD1 (6 bases). CDR1 is SGHTA, CDR2 FQGTGA, per germline. Trimming shortened V by 5 bases and J by 8 bases, and 12 bases separated the two germline ends. The CDR3 contains 12 residues. This CDR3 is CASSAPGTEAFF. CDR3 nucleotides: TGTGCCAGCAGCGCCCCCGGGACAGAAGCTTTCTTT.

This chain uses TRBV28 with TRBJ2-5; 7 bases map to TRBD2. The V gene end was trimmed by 2 bases and the J gene end by 4 bases; junction bases not matched to a gene: 1. Germline V gene lookup returns CDR1 MDHEN and CDR2 SYDVKM. This CDR3 spans 13 amino acids. The CDR3 sequence: CASSLPSGETQYF. The CDR3 nucleotides are TGTGCCAGCAGTTTACCTAGCGGAGAGACCCAGTACTTC.